This TCR beta chain was documented in a study of beta chain features in type 1 diabetes. Reverse transcription of all isolated RNA meant that expressed TCRB transcripts were sequenced. TCRdb's table, derived via immunoSEQ multiplex PCR, lists solely in-frame clones and lacks some. Here the sample spans about 240,000 clones, around 26% being singletons. Points from the study as a whole: Insertions were fewer and deletions more numerous at VDJ junctions in type 1 diabetes patients.

The CDR3 has 15 residues. Germline V gene data show CDR1 as LGHNA and CDR2 as YSLEER. Trimming left V 1 base short and J 6 bases short, with 16 bases between. This clone was picked up a small number of times. Its antigen is not known. This TCR derives from a man aged 25-45 years in good health. Sequencing input: central memory CD4+ T cells from blood. The genes are TRBV4-3 and TRBJ2-7; TRBD2 is a possible D gene (5 bases). The CDR3 spells CASSQGLKIRGEQYF. For the CDR3, the DNA is TGCGCCAGCAGCCAAGGTTTGAAGATACGGGGCGAGCAGTACTTC.